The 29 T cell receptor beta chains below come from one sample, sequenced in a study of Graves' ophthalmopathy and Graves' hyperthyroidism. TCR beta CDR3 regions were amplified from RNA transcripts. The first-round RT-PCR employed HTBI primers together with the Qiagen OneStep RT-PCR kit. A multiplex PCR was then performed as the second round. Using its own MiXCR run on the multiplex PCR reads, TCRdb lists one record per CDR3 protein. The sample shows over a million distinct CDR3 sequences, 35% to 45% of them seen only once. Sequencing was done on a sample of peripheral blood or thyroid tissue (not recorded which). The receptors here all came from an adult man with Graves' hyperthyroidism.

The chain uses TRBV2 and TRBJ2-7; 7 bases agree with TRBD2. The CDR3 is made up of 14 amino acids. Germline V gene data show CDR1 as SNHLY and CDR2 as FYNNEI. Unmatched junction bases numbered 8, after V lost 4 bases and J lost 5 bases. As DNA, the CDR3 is TGTGCCAGCAGTGGTGGGGCCCGGGGGGACGAGCAGTACTTC. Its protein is CASSGGARGDEQYF.

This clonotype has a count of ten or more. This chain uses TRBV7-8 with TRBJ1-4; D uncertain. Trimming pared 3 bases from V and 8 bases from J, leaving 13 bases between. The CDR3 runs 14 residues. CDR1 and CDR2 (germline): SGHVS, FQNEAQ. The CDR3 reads CASSFGVGSEKLFF. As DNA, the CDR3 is TGTGCCAGCAGCTTCGGGGTCGGAAGCGAAAAACTGTTTTTT. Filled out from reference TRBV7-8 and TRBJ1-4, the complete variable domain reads GAGVSQSPRYKVAKRGQDVALRCDPISGHVSLFWYQQALGQGPEFLTYFQNEAQLDKSGLPSDRFFAERPEGSVSTLKIQRTQQEDSAVYLCASSFGVGSEKLFFGSGTQLSVL.

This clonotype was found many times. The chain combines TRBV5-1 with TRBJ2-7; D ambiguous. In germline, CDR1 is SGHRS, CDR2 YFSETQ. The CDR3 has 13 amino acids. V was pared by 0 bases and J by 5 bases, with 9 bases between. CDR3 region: CASSLVSTNEQYF. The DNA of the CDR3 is TGCGCCAGCAGCTTGGTAAGCACCAACGAGCAGTACTTC.

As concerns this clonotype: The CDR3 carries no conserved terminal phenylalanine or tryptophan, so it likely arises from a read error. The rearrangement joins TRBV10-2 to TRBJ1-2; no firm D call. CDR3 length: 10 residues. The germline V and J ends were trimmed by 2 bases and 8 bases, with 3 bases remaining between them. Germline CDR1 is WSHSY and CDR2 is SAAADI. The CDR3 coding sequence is TGCGCCAGCAGTGAGGACGGCTACACCCTC. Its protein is CASSEDGYTL.

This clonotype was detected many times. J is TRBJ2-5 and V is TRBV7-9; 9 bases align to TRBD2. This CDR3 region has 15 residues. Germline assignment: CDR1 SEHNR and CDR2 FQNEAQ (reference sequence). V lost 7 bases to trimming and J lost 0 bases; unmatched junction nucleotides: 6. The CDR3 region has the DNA TGTGCCAGCACCACCCCTAGCGGGGACCAAGAGACCCAGTACTTC. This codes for CASTTPSGDQETQYF.

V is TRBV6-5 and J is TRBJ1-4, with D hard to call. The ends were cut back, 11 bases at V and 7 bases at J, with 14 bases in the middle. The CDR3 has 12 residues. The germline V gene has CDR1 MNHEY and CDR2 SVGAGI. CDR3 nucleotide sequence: TGTGCCTCAAGGAGGGCGGCTGAAAAACTGTTTTTT. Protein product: CASRRAAEKLFF.

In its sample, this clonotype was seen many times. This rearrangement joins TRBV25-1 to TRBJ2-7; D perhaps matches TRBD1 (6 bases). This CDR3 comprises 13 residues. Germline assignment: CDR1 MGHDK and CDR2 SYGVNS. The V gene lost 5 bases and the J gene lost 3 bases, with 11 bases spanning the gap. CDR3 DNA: TGTGCCAGCAGTAGACAGGTTGACTACGAGCAGTACTTC. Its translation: CASSRQVDYEQYF.

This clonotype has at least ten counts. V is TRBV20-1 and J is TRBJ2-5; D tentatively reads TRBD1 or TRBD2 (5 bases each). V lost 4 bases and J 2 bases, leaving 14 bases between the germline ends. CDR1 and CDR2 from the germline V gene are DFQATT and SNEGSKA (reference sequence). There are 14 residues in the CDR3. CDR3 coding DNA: TGCAGTGCTACATTGGGACCCCTGCAAGAGACCCAGTACTTC. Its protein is CSATLGPLQETQYF.

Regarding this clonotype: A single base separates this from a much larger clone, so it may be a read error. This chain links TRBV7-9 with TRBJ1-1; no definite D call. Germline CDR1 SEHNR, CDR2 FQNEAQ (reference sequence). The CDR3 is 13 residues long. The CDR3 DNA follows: TGCGCCAGCAGGACGGGTATAGGGCCTGAAGCTTTCTTT. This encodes CASRTGIGPEAFF.

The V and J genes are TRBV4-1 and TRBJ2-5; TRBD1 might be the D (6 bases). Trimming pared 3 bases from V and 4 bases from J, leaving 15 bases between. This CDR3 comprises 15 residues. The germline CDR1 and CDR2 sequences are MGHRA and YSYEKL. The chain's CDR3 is CASSHLRGPRETQYF. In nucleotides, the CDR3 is TGCGCCAGCAGCCACCTCAGGGGTCCCAGAGAGACCCAGTACTTC.

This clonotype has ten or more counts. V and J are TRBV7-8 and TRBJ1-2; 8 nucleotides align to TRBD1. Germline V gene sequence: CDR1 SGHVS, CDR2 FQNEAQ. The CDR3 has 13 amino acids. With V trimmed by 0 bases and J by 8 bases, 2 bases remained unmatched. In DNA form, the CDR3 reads TGTGCCAGCAGCTTAGCCGGACAGGGAGGCTACACCTTC. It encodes CASSLAGQGGYTF.

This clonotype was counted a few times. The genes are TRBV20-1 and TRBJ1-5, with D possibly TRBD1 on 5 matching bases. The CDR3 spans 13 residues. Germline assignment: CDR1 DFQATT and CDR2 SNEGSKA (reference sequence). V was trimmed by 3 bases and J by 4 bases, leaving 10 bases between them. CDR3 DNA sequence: TGCAGTGCTAGGTCGGCAGGGAATCAGCCCCAGCATTTT. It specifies CSARSAGNQPQHF.

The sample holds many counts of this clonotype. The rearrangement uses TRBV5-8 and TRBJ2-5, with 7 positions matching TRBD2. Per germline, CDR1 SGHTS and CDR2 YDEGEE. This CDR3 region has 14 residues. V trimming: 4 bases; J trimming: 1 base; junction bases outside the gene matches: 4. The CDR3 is CASSEGGSQETQYF. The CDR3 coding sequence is TGTGCCAGCAGCGAGGGCGGGAGCCAAGAGACCCAGTACTTC.

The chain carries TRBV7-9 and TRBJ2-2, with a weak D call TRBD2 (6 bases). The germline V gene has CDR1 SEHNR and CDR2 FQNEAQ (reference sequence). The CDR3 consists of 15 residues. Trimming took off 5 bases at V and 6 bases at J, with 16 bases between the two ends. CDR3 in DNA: TGTGCCAGCAGCCCCGGGACTCGGCTCCCCGGGGAGCTGTTTTTT. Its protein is CASSPGTRLPGELFF.

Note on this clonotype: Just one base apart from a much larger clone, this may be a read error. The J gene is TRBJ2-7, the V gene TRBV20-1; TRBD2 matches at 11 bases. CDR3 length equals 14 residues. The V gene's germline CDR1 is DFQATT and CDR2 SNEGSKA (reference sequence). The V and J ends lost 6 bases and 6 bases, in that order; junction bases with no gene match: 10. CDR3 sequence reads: CSAHTTSGILEQYF. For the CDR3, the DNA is TGCAGTGCCCATACGACTAGCGGGATACTCGAGCAGTACTTC.

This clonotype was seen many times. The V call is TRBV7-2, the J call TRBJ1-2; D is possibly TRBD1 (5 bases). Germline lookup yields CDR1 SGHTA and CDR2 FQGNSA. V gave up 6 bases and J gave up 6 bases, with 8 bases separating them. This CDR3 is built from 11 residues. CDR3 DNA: TGTGCCAGCAGGACAGCGGATGGCTACACCTTC. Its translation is CASRTADGYTF.

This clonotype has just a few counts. The CDR3 region has the DNA TGTGCCAGCAGTTACTCTACCGGGACACCCTACGAGCAGTACTTC. It specifies CASSYSTGTPYEQYF. This sequence joins TRBV6-6 and TRBJ2-7, with D possibly matching TRBD1 (6 bases). V shed 0 bases and J shed 2 bases, with 11 bases lying between them. The CDR3 runs 15 residues. The germline gives CDR1 MNHNY, CDR2 SVGAGI (reference sequence).

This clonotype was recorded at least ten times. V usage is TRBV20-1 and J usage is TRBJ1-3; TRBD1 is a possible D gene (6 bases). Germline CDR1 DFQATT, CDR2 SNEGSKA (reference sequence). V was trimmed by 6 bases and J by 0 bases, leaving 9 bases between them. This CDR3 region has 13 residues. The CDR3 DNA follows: TGCAGTGCCCGGGACACCTCTGGAAACACCATATATTTT. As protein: CSARDTSGNTIYF.

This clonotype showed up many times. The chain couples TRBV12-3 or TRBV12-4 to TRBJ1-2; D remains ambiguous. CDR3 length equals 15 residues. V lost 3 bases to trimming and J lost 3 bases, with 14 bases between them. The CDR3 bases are TGTGCCAGCAGTTTCATAGGGTTATCAGACTATGGCTACACCTTC. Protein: CASSFIGLSDYGYTF.

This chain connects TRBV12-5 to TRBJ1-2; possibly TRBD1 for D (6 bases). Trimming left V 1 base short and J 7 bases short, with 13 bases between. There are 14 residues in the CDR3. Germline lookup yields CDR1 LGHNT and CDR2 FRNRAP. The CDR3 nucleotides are TGTGCTAGTGGTTTGGGGGACATCGCAGCTGGCTACACCTTC. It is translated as CASGLGDIAAGYTF.

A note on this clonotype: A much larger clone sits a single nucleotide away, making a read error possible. CDR3 sequence: CSARDPGTLGDGCTF. CDR3 DNA: TGCAGTGCTAGAGACCCTGGGACACTGGGGGATGGCTGCACCTTC. The chain is built from TRBV20-1 and TRBJ1-2; D is possibly TRBD1 (6 bases). The CDR3 is 15 residues long. Germline CDR1 and CDR2: DFQATT and SNEGSKA (reference sequence).

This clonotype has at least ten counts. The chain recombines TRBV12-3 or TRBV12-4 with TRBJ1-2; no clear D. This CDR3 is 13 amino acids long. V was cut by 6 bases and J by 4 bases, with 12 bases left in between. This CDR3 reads CASSPGLFYGYTF. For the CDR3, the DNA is TGTGCCAGCAGCCCCGGACTCTTCTATGGCTACACCTTC.

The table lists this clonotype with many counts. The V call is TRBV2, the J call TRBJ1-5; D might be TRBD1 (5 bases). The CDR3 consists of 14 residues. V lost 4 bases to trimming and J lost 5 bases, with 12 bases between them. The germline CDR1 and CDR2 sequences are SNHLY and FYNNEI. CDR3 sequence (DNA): TGTGCCAGCAGTGCCCGAACGGGGGATCAGCCCCAGCATTTT. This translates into CASSARTGDQPQHF.

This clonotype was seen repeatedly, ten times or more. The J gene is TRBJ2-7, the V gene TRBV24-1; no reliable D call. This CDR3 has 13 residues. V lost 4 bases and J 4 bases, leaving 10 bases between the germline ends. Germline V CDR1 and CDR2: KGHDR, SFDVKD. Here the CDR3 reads CATSDTDRYEQYF. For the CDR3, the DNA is TGTGCCACCAGTGACACCGATCGGTACGAGCAGTACTTC.

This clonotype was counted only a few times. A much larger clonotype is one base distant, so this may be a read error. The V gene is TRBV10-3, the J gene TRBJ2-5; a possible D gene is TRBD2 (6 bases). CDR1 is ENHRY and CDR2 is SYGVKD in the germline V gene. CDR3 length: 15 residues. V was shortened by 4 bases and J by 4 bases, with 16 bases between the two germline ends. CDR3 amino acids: CAISGRGELGETQYF. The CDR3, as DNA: TGTGCCATCAGTGGGCGCGGGGAACTAGGAGAGACCCAGTACTTC.

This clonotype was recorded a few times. CDR3 region: CASSLTGYTIYF. DNA for the CDR3: TGTGCCAGCAGCTTAACGGGTTACACCATATATTTT. The chain joins TRBV7-2 to TRBJ1-3; no clear D gene. V lost 2 bases, J lost 8 bases, and 7 bases lay in between. The V gene's germline CDR1 is SGHTA and CDR2 FQGNSA. The CDR3 covers 12 residues.

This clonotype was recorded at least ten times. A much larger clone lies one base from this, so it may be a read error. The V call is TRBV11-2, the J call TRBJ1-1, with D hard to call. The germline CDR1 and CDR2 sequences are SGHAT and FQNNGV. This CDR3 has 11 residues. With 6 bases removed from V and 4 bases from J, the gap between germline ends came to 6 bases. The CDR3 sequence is CASRLGTEAFF. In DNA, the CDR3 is TGTGCCAGCAGGTTGGGCACTGAAGCTTTCTTT.

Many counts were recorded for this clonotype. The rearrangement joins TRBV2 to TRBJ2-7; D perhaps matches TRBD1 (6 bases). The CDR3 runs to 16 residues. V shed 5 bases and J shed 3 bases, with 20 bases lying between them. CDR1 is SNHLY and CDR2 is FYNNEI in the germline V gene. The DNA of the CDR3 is TGTGCCAGCAGTCAGGACAGCTCATCGACGGGCTACGAGCAGTACTTC. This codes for CASSQDSSSTGYEQYF.

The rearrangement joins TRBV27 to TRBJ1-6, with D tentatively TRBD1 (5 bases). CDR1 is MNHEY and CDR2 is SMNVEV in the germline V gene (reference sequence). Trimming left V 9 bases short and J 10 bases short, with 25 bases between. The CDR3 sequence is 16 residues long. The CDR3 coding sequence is TGTGCCAGGAGACCTCTCCTCGGGGACCCGACCTCACCCCTCCACTTT. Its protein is CARRPLLGDPTSPLHF.